These 6 T cell receptor beta chains share one sample of origin, sequenced in a study of blood T cell repertoires in COVID-19. Using immunoSEQ multiplex PCR, the repertoire was profiled, and TCRdb retains in-frame clones only, with some absent. The sample contains some 200,000 clones, more than 75% of which appear only once. The source material was PBMCs or T cells enriched from blood (not recorded which). Receptors originate from a woman aged 40 to 55 with acute COVID-19.

Here the CDR3 DNA reads TGCGCCAGCAGCTTGCAGAGCGGCCAAGAGACCCAGTACTTC. This encodes CASSLQSGQETQYF. The V call is TRBV5-1, the J call TRBJ2-5; a possible D gene is TRBD2 (5 bases). The V end was cut by 1 base, the J end by 1 base, with 8 bases between. This CDR3 has 14 residues. Germline CDR1 SGHRS, CDR2 YFSETQ.

The CDR3 here is CASSTGAQTNEKLFF. Written as DNA, the CDR3 is TGTGCCAGCAGCACAGGGGCGCAGACTAATGAAAAACTGTTTTTT. The chain joins TRBV19 to TRBJ1-4; TRBD1 matches at 7 bases. The CDR3 is 15 amino acids. From germline, CDR1 is LNHDA and CDR2 SQIVND (reference sequence). J was trimmed by 2 bases and V by 9 bases; bases with no gene match: 9.

The chain has TRBV19 and TRBJ1-5; TRBD1 might be the D (6 bases). The V gene lost 4 bases and the J gene lost 4 bases, with 11 bases spanning the gap. The germline V gene encodes CDR1 LNHDA and CDR2 SQIVND (reference sequence). CDR3 length: 14 residues. The chain's CDR3 is CASSTGQSNQPQHF. For the CDR3, the DNA is TGTGCCAGTAGTACCGGACAGTCGAATCAGCCCCAGCATTTT.

The rearrangement uses TRBV11-1 and TRBJ1-6, with 10 positions matching TRBD1. From germline, CDR1 is SGHAT and CDR2 FQDESV (reference sequence). This CDR3 is built from 14 residues. The junction had 6 bases not matched to a gene; V was cut back by 5 bases and J by 11 bases. CDR3: CASSRSGQGAPLHF. As DNA, the CDR3 is TGTGCCAGCAGCCGTTCAGGACAGGGGGCACCCCTCCACTTT.

V and J are TRBV29-1 and TRBJ2-1; 11 bases map to TRBD2. The V segment lost 7 bases and the J segment 9 bases; nucleotides outside the gene matches: 14. Germline CDR1 and CDR2: SQVTM and ANQGSEA. The CDR3 loop spans 15 amino acids. CDR3 coding DNA: TGCAGCGCCCAGACTAGCGGGGTCGACGGAGGTGAGCAGTTCTTC. Its protein is CSAQTSGVDGGEQFF.

This clone has just one count. This chain links TRBV6-5 with TRBJ1-5, with a weak D call TRBD1 (6 bases). Trimming took off 2 bases at V and 1 base at J, with 9 bases between the two ends. CDR1 and CDR2 (germline): MNHEY, SVGAGI. CDR3 size: 15 residues. The CDR3 DNA reads as TGTGCCAGCAGTTACACCAGGGGAAGCAATCAGCCCCAGCATTTT. Residues: CASSYTRGSNQPQHF.